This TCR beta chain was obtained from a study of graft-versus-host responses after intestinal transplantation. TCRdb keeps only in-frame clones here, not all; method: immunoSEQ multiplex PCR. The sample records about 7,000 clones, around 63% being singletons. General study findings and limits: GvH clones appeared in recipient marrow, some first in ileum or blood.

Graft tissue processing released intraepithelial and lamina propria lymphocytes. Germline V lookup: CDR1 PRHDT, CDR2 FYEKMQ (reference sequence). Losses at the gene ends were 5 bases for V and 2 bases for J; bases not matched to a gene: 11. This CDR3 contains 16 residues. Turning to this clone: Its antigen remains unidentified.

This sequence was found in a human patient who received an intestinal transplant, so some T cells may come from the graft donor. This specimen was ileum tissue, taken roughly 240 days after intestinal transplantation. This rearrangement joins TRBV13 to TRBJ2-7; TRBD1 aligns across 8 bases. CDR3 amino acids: CASSPFGQGQPYEQYF. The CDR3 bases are TGTGCCAGCAGCCCCTTCGGACAGGGCCAGCCCTACGAGCAGTACTTC.